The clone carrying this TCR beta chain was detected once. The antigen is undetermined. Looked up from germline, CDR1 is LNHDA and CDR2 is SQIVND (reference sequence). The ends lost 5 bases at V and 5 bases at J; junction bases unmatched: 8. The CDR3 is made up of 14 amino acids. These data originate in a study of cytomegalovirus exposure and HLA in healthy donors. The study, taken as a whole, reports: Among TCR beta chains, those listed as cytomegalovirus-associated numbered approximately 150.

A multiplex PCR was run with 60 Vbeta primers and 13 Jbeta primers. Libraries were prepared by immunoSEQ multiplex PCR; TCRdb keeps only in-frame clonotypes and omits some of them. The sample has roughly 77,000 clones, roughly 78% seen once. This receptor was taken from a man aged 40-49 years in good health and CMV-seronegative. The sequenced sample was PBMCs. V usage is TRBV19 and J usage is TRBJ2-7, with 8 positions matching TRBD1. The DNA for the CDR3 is TGTGCCAGTAGTCCCCGGACAGGGAAGGACGAGCAGTACTTC. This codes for CASSPRTGKDEQYF.